The 21 T cell receptor beta chains below all came from one sample that was sequenced in a study of OX40 agonist ivuxolimab in advanced cancers. TCRdb's copy holds only in-frame clones and misses some; the assay was immunoSEQ multiplex PCR. This table holds approximately 82,000 clones, about 88% found once. The sample in question was CD4+ or CD8+ T cells sorted from blood, obtained in a trial of the OX40 agonist ivuxolimab. The receptors derive from an adult with an advanced solid tumor such as melanoma, head and neck, liver or kidney cancer.

The chain couples TRBV6-1 to TRBJ2-7; perhaps TRBD2 as D (5 bases). The CDR3 totals 14 residues. The germline V gene encodes CDR1 MNHNS and CDR2 SASEGT. V lost 6 bases to trimming and J lost 5 bases, with 17 bases between them. The CDR3 reads CASRLGSPLHEQYF. CDR3 nucleotide sequence: TGTGCCAGCAGGCTAGGGAGTCCCCTTCACGAGCAGTACTTC.

This chain connects TRBV29-1 to TRBJ1-1, with TRBD1 identical over 7 bases. The CDR3 totals 13 residues. The V gene's germline CDR1 is SQVTM and CDR2 ANQGSEA. The J segment lost 4 bases and the V segment lost 5 bases, leaving 7 bases of the junction unmatched. CDR3 bases: TGCAGCGTTACAAGGGGGCTTAGCACTGAAGCTTTCTTT. Its protein is CSVTRGLSTEAFF.

The gene calls are TRBV5-1 and TRBJ1-2; D gene uncertain. The CDR3 contains 12 residues. Trimming removed 1 base at V and 7 bases at J, with 8 bases between. Germline CDR1 SGHRS, CDR2 YFSETQ. DNA for the CDR3: TGCGCCAGCAGCTTGCCTCCGGGTGGCTACACCTTC. This translates into CASSLPPGGYTF.

This clone has a single count. The rearrangement links TRBV19 to TRBJ2-1, with 12 bases fitting TRBD2. The V gene end was trimmed by 5 bases and the J gene end by 8 bases; junction bases not matched to a gene: 10. Germline V gene sequence: CDR1 LNHDA, CDR2 SQIVND (reference sequence). The CDR3 runs 16 residues. CDR3 in DNA: TGTGCCAGTAGTGTAGGGCTAGCGGGAGGGTCCCATGAGCAGTTCTTC. This sequence encodes CASSVGLAGGSHEQFF.

The rearrangement uses TRBV28 and TRBJ1-1; D is unclear. The CDR3 has 15 residues. V was pared by 6 bases and J by 1 base, with 15 bases between. The germline V gene has CDR1 MDHEN and CDR2 SYDVKM. CDR3 DNA: TGTGCCAGCAGCCCCTCGGCTGCACCGAACACTGAAGCTTTCTTT. This gives the protein CASSPSAAPNTEAFF.

This rearrangement joins TRBV6-1 to TRBJ2-1, with 10 bases matching TRBD2. V lost 7 bases, J lost 8 bases, and 8 bases stayed unmatched. The germline V gene has CDR1 MNHNS and CDR2 SASEGT. The CDR3 length is 14 residues. The CDR3 DNA reads as TGTGCCAGCACTAGCGGGAGTAGACAATATGAGCAGTTCTTC. Encoded protein: CASTSGSRQYEQFF.

V gene TRBV7-3 combines with J gene TRBJ1-1; TRBD1 matches 7 bases. V dropped 3 bases and J dropped 2; count of bases not matched to a gene: 9. Germline loops: CDR1 SGHTA, CDR2 FQGTGA. The CDR3 sequence is 16 residues long. The CDR3 reads CASSLTGDRGNTEAFF. The CDR3 bases are TGTGCCAGCAGCTTGACGGGGGACAGAGGAAACACTGAAGCTTTCTTT.

This chain joins TRBV7-2 and TRBJ2-3, with 11 bases that match TRBD2. Germline V lookup: CDR1 SGHTA, CDR2 FQGNSA. This CDR3 has 16 amino acids. Germline trimming cut 6 bases from V and 3 bases from J; bases unmatched to any gene: 8. The CDR3 DNA reads as TGTGCCAGCAGGTTAACTAGCGGGAGTACAACAGATACGCAGTATTTT. Translated, it gives CASRLTSGSTTDTQYF.

The chain is built from TRBV7-9 and TRBJ2-3, with 8 bases that match TRBD1. The CDR3 is 16 residues long. Germline CDR1 and CDR2: SEHNR and FQNEAQ (reference sequence). With 5 bases clipped from V and 3 bases from J, the junction kept 10 bases outside the gene matches. The DNA of the CDR3 is TGTGCCAGCAGCCGTGAGGCAGGGGGCGTGACAGATACGCAGTATTTT. The encoded protein is CASSREAGGVTDTQYF.

The sample holds a few counts of this clone. This chain joins TRBV5-1 and TRBJ2-5; the match to TRBD1 covers 8 bases. This CDR3 has 15 amino acids. Unmatched junction bases numbered 8, after V lost 3 bases and J lost 4 bases. Germline V CDR1 and CDR2: SGHRS, YFSETQ. The CDR3 region is CASSSQGGEGETQYF. DNA of the CDR3: TGCGCCAGCAGCTCACAGGGGGGAGAGGGAGAGACCCAGTACTTC. The whole variable domain, remainder taken from reference TRBV5-1 and TRBJ2-5, is KAGVTQTPRYLIKTRGQQVTLSCSPISGHRSVSWYQQTPGQGLQFLFEYFSETQRNKGNFPGRFSGRQFSNSRSEMNVSTLELGDSALYLCASSSQGGEGETQYFGPGTRLLVL.

CDR3 protein: CASSLRLAGETQYF. The CDR3 DNA reads as TGCGCCAGCAGCTTGAGGCTAGCGGGAGAGACCCAGTACTTC. The genes are TRBV5-1 and TRBJ2-5, with 8 bases aligning to TRBD2. The germline gives CDR1 SGHRS, CDR2 YFSETQ. The trim removed 1 base at V and 4 bases at J, leaving 3 bases unmatched. The CDR3 contains 14 residues. The whole variable domain, filled in from reference TRBV5-1 and TRBJ2-5, reads KAGVTQTPRYLIKTRGQQVTLSCSPISGHRSVSWYQQTPGQGLQFLFEYFSETQRNKGNFPGRFSGRQFSNSRSEMNVSTLELGDSALYLCASSLRLAGETQYFGPGTRLLVL.

The V and J genes are TRBV18 and TRBJ1-4, with TRBD1 identical over 10 bases. Germline V gene data show CDR1 as KGHSH and CDR2 as LQKENI. CDR3 size: 15 residues. Trimming at V came to 0 bases and at J to 7 bases, leaving 2 bases not matched to a gene. As DNA, the CDR3 is TGTGCCAGCTCACCACCGGACAGGGGGAGTGAAAAACTGTTTTTT. Its translation: CASSPPDRGSEKLFF.

V is TRBV7-3 and J is TRBJ2-7; TRBD2 matches at 7 bases. Germline CDR1 reads SGHTA; CDR2 reads FQGTGA. The CDR3 contains 14 residues. The trim removed 5 bases at V and 7 bases at J, leaving 11 bases unmatched. This CDR3 is CASSRGDPASEQYF. The CDR3 coding sequence is TGTGCCAGCAGCCGGGGGGACCCCGCCTCTGAGCAGTACTTC.

CDR3 sequence reads: CASSVQGSLPTGELFF. The CDR3 nucleotides read TGTGCCAGCAGTGTACAGGGAAGCCTCCCCACCGGGGAGCTGTTTTTT. The rearrangement joins TRBV6-1 to TRBJ2-2, with D maybe TRBD1 (6 bases). The germline V and J ends were trimmed by 4 bases and 4 bases, with 16 bases remaining between them. Germline CDR1 and CDR2: MNHNS and SASEGT. The CDR3 spans 16 residues.

The gene calls are TRBV20-1 and TRBJ2-3, with no clear D. Trimming removed 7 bases from V and 2 bases from J, with 7 bases in between. This CDR3 spans 11 amino acids. Germline CDR1 reads DFQATT; CDR2 reads SNEGSKA (reference sequence). The CDR3 sequence: CSVGSTDTQYF. The CDR3 DNA is TGCAGTGTAGGATCCACAGATACGCAGTATTTT.

This clone has just one count. CDR3 DNA: TGTGCCAGCAGTCAAGGGCGGAACTATGGCTACACCTTC. It encodes CASSQGRNYGYTF. This sequence joins TRBV6-6 and TRBJ1-2; no reliable D call. This CDR3 contains 13 residues. Germline assignment: CDR1 MNHNY and CDR2 SVGAGI (reference sequence). Trimming cost V 5 bases and J 2 bases, with 9 bases left between them.

CDR3 amino acids: CASRGTGQNQPQHF. In DNA form, the CDR3 reads TGTGCCAGCAGGGGGACAGGCCAAAATCAGCCCCAGCATTTT. This chain uses TRBV11-2 with TRBJ1-5, with 8 positions matching TRBD1. This CDR3 has 14 residues. Trimming took 6 bases from V and 4 from J; bases not matched to a gene: 5. Germline CDR1 and CDR2: SGHAT and FQNNGV.

The genes are TRBV11-3 and TRBJ2-1; the D is unclear. Germline V gene sequence: CDR1 SGHNT, CDR2 YENEEA. This CDR3 spans 11 amino acids. V lost 3 bases and J lost 9, with 6 bases in between. The CDR3 DNA follows: TGTGCCAGCAGCTTCGATGTTGAGCAGTTCTTC. Translation gives CASSFDVEQFF. Full variable domain (outside the CDR3, taken from reference TRBV11-3 and TRBJ2-1): EAGVVQSPRYKIIEKKQPVAFWCNPISGHNTLYWYLQNLGQGPELLIRYENEEAVDDSQLPKDRFSAERLKGVDSTLKIQPAELGDSAVYLCASSFDVEQFFGPGTRLTVL.

The chain has TRBV14 and TRBJ1-2; 8 bases are a match to TRBD1. This CDR3 has 16 residues. V lost 1 base, J lost 7 bases, and 11 bases stayed unmatched. Germline values: CDR1 SGHDN, CDR2 FVKESK. The CDR3 DNA follows: TGTGCCAGCAGCCAAGTTGGTGCAGGGGGCGTCGGTGGCTACACCTTC. Translation: CASSQVGAGGVGGYTF.

The V gene is TRBV20-1, the J gene TRBJ2-7, with TRBD2 identical over 9 bases. The J segment lost 10 bases and the V segment lost 5 bases, leaving 6 bases of the junction unmatched. Germline CDR1 DFQATT, CDR2 SNEGSKA (reference sequence). The CDR3 is made up of 11 amino acids. The CDR3 DNA reads as TGCAGTGCTCGACTAGCGGATACACAGTACTTC. This gives the protein CSARLADTQYF.

To note about this clone: At one boundary the junction diverges from the germline segment, which might be a read error. Additional DNA sequences in this sample encode the identical CDR3. This chain's CDR3 is CASRARQEIYGYTF. The CDR3 DNA sequence: TGTGCTAGTAGGGCGCGACAGGAGATTTATGGCTACACCTTC. The V gene is TRBV19, the J gene TRBJ1-2, with D maybe TRBD1 (6 bases). Germline values: CDR1 LNHDA, CDR2 SQIVND (reference sequence). The CDR3 loop spans 14 amino acids. Looking up the rest from reference TRBV19 and TRBJ1-2 gives the full variable domain: DGGITQSPKYLFRKEGQNVTLSCEQNLNHDAMYWYRQDPGQGLRLIYYSQIVNDFQKGDIAEGYSVSREKKESFPLTVTSAQKNPTAFYLCASRARQEIYGYTFGSGTRLTVV.